The next 13 T cell receptor beta chains were all read from a single sample in a study of cytomegalovirus exposure and HLA in healthy donors. Data came from immunoSEQ multiplex PCR; TCRdb stores just in-frame clones and leaves some out. The table shows under 200,000 clones, with about 86% occurring only once. The sample comprised PBMCs. The receptors were sampled from a woman in her late teens or twenties in good health and CMV-seronegative.

This sequence joins TRBV5-4 and TRBJ2-7; D is undetermined. Germline CDR1 reads SGHNT; CDR2 reads YYREEE (reference sequence). V was pared by 0 bases and J by 5 bases, with 18 bases between. The CDR3 has 16 residues. CDR3 loop: CASSLAVRPGWDEQYF. For the CDR3, the DNA is TGTGCCAGCAGCTTGGCCGTCAGGCCAGGTTGGGACGAGCAGTACTTC.

The chain links TRBV7-3 to TRBJ1-1; 8 nucleotides match TRBD1. Germline lookup yields CDR1 SGHTA and CDR2 FQGTGA. The CDR3 runs to 14 residues. Trimming at V came to 4 bases and at J to 8 bases, leaving 9 bases not matched to a gene. In DNA, the CDR3 is TGTGCCAGCAGCTCAACACCCGGGGACAGGGAAGCTTTCTTT. Encoded protein: CASSSTPGDREAFF. Looking up the rest from reference TRBV7-3 and TRBJ1-1 gives the full variable domain: GAGVSQTPSNKVTEKGKYVELRCDPISGHTALYWYRQSLGQGPEFLIYFQGTGAADDSGLPNDRFFAVRPEGSVSTLKIQRTERGDSAVYLCASSSTPGDREAFFGQGTRLTVV.

The J gene is TRBJ1-1, the V gene TRBV7-2; unclear D gene. Germline V gene data show CDR1 as SGHTA and CDR2 as FQGNSA. The ends were cut back, 3 bases at V and 5 bases at J, with 7 bases in the middle. The CDR3 has 12 amino acids. This chain's CDR3 is CASSLLRTEAFF. The CDR3, as DNA: TGTGCCAGCAGCTTGTTGAGGACTGAAGCTTTCTTT.

This chain joins TRBV5-8 and TRBJ1-6; maybe TRBD1 (6 bases). Per germline, CDR1 SGHTS and CDR2 YDEGEE. V was trimmed by 4 bases and J by 10 bases, leaving 18 bases between them. This CDR3 spans 15 amino acids. The CDR3 DNA is TGTGCCAGCAGCCCCATAACAGGGACGAACTCACCCCTCCACTTT. Translated, it gives CASSPITGTNSPLHF.

This chain joins TRBV29-1 and TRBJ1-1, with D possibly matching TRBD1 (6 bases). CDR1 SQVTM and CDR2 ANQGSEA come from the germline V gene. V lost 6 bases and J lost 9, with 17 bases in between. The CDR3 has 12 amino acids. CDR3 in amino acids: CSVYRDEPKAFF. As DNA, the CDR3 is TGCAGCGTATACAGGGACGAGCCTAAAGCTTTCTTT.

The V and J genes are TRBV11-3 and TRBJ2-7, with D possibly TRBD2 on 5 matching bases. Per the germline V gene, CDR1 is SGHNT and CDR2 is YENEEA. V lost 6 bases, J lost 2 bases, and 8 bases lay in between. The CDR3 totals 12 residues. The DNA for the CDR3 is TGTGCCAGCAGTTCCGGGGCCTACGAGCAGTACTTC. Protein: CASSSGAYEQYF.

This clone was seen more than once but under ten times. This chain uses TRBV6-1 with TRBJ2-3; tentative D call: TRBD2 (7 bases). The V gene's germline CDR1 is MNHNS and CDR2 SASEGT. The CDR3 runs 16 residues. Deletions cut 2 bases from V and 3 bases from J, with 15 bases between. The CDR3 reads CASSEIRGGGTDTQYF. CDR3 nucleotide sequence: TGTGCCAGCAGTGAAATTAGGGGGGGCGGGACAGATACGCAGTATTTT.

This clone was seen once. The chain employs TRBV4-1 and TRBJ2-5; TRBD2 matches 8 bases. The germline V gene has CDR1 MGHRA and CDR2 YSYEKL. The CDR3 totals 15 residues. V was clipped by 4 bases and J by 1 base; unmatched bases: 5. CDR3 loop: CASSPTGTSQETQYF. CDR3 coding DNA: TGCGCCAGCAGCCCCACCGGGACTAGCCAAGAGACCCAGTACTTC.

This rearrangement joins TRBV15 to TRBJ2-7; TRBD2 might be the D (5 bases). The CDR3 has 17 residues. V lost 1 base and J lost 6, with 22 bases in between. CDR1 is LNHNV and CDR2 is YYDKDF in the germline V gene (reference sequence). CDR3 sequence (DNA): TGTGCCACCAGCAGAGGACTTCCCTCGGCTATCGGAGGCGAGCAGTACTTC. It codes for CATSRGLPSAIGGEQYF.

This sequence joins TRBV6-5 and TRBJ2-6, with D tentatively TRBD1 (7 bases). Germline V gene data show CDR1 as MNHEY and CDR2 as SVGAGI. The CDR3 covers 15 residues. Trimming removed 5 bases from V and 2 bases from J, with 10 bases in between. DNA of the CDR3: TGTGCCAGCAGTCAGGGGGGCGCTGGGGCCAACGTCCTGACTTTC. Encoded protein: CASSQGGAGANVLTF.

CDR3 in DNA: TGTGCTAGTGGGGGCGCGGGCGCCGGGCTTTATAGCAATCAGCCCCAGCATTTT. Protein product: CASGGAGAGLYSNQPQHF. V gene TRBV12-5 combines with J gene TRBJ1-5; no firm D call. CDR1 and CDR2 (germline): LGHNT, FRNRAP. Between the trimmed V and J ends, which lost 6 bases and 0 bases, there was a span of 21 bases. This CDR3 has 18 residues. The full variable domain, its missing parts supplied by reference TRBV12-5 and TRBJ1-5, is DARVTQTPRHKVTEMGQEVTMRCQPILGHNTVFWYRQTMMQGLELLAYFRNRAPLDDSGMPKDRFSAEMPDATLATLKIQPSEPRDSAVYFCASGGAGAGLYSNQPQHFGDGTRLSIL.

In nucleotides, the CDR3 is TGTGCCAGCAGCTTAAGCGGCCCGAACACCGGGGAGCTGTTTTTT. Its translation: CASSLSGPNTGELFF. V is TRBV7-9 and J is TRBJ2-2, with a tentative D call TRBD2 (5 bases). Looked up from germline, CDR1 is SEHNR and CDR2 is FQNEAQ (reference sequence). The CDR3 covers 15 residues. V shed 2 bases and J shed 0 bases, with 7 bases lying between them. The complete variable domain, with remaining parts taken from reference TRBV7-9 and TRBJ2-2, reads DTGVSQNPRHKITKRGQNVTFRCDPISEHNRLYWYRQTLGQGPEFLTYFQNEAQLEKSRLLSDRFSAERPKGSFSTLEIQRTEQGDSAMYLCASSLSGPNTGELFFGEGSRLTVL.

The chain links TRBV6-5 to TRBJ1-1; TRBD1 matches at 9 bases. CDR3 length: 15 residues. V lost 4 bases, J lost 4 bases, and 7 bases stayed unmatched. Germline V gives CDR1 MNHEY, CDR2 SVGAGI. CDR3 sequence: CASSFIQGAATEAFF. CDR3 DNA: TGTGCCAGCAGTTTTATACAGGGGGCAGCCACTGAAGCTTTCTTT.